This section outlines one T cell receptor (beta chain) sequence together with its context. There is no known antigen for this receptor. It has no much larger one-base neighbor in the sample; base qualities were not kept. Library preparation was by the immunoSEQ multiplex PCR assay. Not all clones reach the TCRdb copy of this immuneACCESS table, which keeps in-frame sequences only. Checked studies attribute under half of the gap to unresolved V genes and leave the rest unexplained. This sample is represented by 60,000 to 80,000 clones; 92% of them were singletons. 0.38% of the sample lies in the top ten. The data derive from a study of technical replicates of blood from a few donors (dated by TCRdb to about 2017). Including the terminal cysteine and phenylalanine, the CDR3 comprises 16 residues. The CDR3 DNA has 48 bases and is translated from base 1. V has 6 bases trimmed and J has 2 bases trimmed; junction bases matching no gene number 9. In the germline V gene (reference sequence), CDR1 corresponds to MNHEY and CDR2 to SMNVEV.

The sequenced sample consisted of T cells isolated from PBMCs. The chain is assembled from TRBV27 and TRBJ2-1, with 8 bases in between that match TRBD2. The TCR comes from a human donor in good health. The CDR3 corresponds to CASSQPLAGPYNEQFF. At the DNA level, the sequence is TGTGCCAGCAGCCAACCATTAGCGGGACCCTACAATGAGCAGTTCTTC.